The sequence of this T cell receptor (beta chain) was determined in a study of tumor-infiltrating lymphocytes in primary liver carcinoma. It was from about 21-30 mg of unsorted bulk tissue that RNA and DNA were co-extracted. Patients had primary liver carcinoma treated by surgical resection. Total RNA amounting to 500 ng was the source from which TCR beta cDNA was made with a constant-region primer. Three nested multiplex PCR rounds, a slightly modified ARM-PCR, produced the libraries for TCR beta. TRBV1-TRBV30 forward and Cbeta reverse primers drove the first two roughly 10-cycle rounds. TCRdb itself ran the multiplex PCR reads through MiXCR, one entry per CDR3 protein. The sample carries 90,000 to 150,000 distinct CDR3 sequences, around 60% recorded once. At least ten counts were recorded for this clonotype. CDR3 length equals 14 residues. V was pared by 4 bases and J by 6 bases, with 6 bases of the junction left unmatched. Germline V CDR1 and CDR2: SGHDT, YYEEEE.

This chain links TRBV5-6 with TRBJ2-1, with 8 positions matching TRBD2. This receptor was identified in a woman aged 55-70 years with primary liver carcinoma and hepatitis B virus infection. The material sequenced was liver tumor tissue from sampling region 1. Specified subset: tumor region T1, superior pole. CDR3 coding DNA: TGTGCCAGCAGCATCACCGGGACTAGCAATGAGCAGTTCTTC. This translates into CASSITGTSNEQFF.